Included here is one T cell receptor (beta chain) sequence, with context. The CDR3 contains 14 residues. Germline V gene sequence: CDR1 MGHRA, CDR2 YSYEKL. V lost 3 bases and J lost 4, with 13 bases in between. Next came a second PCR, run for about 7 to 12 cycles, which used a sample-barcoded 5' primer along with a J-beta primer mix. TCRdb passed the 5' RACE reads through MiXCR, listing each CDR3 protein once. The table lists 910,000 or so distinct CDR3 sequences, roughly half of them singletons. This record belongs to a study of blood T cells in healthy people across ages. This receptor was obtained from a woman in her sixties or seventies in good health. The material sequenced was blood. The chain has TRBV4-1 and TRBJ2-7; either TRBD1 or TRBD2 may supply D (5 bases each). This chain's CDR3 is CASSQSGTQYEQYF. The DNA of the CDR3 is TGCGCCAGCAGCCAGTCCGGGACGCAGTACGAGCAGTACTTC.